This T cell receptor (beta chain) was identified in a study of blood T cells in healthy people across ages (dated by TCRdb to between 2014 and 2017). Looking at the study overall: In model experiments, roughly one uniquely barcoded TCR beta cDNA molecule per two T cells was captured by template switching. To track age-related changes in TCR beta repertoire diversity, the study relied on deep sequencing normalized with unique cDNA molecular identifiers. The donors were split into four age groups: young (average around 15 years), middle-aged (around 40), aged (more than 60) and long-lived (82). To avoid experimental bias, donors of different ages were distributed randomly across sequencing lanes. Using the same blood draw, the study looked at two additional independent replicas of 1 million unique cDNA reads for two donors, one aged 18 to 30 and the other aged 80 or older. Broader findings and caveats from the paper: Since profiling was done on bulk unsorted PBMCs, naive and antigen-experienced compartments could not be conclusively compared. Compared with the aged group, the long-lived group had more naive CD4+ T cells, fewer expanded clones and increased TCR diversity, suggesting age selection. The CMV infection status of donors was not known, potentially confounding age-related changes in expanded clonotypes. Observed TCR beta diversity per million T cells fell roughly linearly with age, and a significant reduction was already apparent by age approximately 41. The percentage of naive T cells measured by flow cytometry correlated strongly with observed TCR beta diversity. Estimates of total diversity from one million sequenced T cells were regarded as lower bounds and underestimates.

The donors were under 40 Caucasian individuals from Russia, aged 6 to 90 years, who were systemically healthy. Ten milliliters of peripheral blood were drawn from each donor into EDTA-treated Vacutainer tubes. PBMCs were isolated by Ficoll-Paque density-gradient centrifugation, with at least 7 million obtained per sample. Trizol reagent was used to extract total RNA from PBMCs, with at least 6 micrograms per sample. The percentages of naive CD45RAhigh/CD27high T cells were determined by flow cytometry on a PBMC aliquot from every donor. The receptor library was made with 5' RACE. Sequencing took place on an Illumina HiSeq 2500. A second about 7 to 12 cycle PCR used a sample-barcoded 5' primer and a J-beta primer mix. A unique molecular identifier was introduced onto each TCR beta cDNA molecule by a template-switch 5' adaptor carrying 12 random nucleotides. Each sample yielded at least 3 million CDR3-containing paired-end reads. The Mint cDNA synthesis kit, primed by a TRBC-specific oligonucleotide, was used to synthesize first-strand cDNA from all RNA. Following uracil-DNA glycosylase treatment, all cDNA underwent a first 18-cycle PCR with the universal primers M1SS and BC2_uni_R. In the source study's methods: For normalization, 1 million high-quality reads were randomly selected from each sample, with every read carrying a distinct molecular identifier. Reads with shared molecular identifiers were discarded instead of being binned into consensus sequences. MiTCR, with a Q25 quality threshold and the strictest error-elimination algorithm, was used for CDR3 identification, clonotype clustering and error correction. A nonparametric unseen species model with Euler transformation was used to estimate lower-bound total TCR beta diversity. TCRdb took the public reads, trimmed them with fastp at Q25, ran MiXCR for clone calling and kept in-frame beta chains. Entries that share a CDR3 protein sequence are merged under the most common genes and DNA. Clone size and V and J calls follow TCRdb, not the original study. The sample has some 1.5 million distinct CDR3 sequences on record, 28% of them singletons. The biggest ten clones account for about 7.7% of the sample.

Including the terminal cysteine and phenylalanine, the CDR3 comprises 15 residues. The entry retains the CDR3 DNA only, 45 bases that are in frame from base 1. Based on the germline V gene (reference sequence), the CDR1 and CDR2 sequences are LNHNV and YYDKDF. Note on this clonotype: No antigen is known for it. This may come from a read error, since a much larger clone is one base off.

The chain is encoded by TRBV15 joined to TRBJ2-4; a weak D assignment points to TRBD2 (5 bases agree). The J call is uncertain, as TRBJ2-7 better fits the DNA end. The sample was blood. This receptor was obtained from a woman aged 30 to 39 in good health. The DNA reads TGTGCCACCAGCCCAGAGAGGGTTCTCGCCTACGAGCAGTACTTC. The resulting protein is CATSPERVLAYEQYF.